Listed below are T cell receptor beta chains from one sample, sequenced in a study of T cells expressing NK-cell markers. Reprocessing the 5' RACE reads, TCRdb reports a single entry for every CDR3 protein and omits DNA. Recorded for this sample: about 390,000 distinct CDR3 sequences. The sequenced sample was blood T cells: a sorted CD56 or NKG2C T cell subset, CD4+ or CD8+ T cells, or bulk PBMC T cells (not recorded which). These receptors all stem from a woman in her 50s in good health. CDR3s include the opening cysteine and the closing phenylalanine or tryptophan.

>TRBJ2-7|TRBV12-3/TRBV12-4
CASSPLVSYEQYF
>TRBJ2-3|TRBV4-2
CASSQSRPTQYF
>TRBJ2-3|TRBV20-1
CSVPVADTQYF
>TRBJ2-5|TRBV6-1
CASSEEAGGDQETQYF
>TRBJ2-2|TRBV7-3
CASSLIGPGELFF
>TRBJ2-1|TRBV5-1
CASSLAGSNEQFF
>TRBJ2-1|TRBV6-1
CASKGGNTRTNEQFF
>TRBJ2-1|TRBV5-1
CASSLDLGGIDEQFF
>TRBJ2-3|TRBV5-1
CASSQTGTGSIDTQYF
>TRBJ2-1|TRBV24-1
CATSEPSSGSDNEQFF
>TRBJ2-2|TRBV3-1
CASSQQIAGGLTGELFF
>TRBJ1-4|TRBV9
CASSSQGGTNEKLFF
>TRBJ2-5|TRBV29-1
CSVRFLDRGGSERETQYF
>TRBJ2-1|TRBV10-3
CAISELIAGAYNEQFF
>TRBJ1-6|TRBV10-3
CAISDDSPLHF
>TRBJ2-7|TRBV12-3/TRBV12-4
CASSVTLGSYEQYF